This record looks at one TCR beta chain sequence and its context. Antigen: not known. This sample is part of a study of long-term antiretroviral therapy in people with HIV. Whole-study findings and limits: Repertoires with HIV possessed tighter CDR3 length spans than those of controls. Although diversity increased after ART, it remained lower than in transplant donor controls.

The run of the v3.0 immunoSEQ assay was at survey level. Assay: immunoSEQ multiplex PCR; the TCRdb copy retains only in-frame clones and omits some. Of around 37,000 clones in the sample, about 82% were seen once. Only United States sites treated participants with HIV. The germline CDR1 and CDR2 sequences are SGHVS and FNYEAQ. This CDR3 has 17 residues. Trimming removed 4 bases from V and 2 bases from J, with 15 bases in between. Material: unsorted PBMCs, obtained approximately 3.3 years after starting antiretroviral therapy. This clonotype originated in a man in his late teens or twenties with HIV. The chain carries TRBV7-6 and TRBJ2-6; no reliable D call. The CDR3 sequence: CASSSKGQLTGANVLTF. The CDR3 DNA is TGTGCCAGCAGCTCCAAAGGCCAATTGACTGGGGCCAACGTCCTGACTTTC.